This TCR beta chain was identified in a study of blood T cell repertoires in COVID-19. Study-wide background: The analysed material was cDNA or gDNA that came from T cells, B-cell-depleted T cells, or PBMCs.

Libraries were prepared by immunoSEQ multiplex PCR; TCRdb keeps only in-frame clonotypes and omits some of them. This repertoire shows 250,000 to 300,000 clones, approximately 91% found once; its top ten account for around 12%. V lost 5 bases and J lost 1, with 17 bases in between. Germline CDR1 SQVTM, CDR2 ANQGSEA. The CDR3 has 15 amino acids. The sequence derives from a woman in her sixties or seventies with acute or convalescent COVID-19. V usage is TRBV29-1 and J usage is TRBJ1-2; a possible D gene is TRBD1 (5 bases). Specimen: peripheral blood. CDR3 coding DNA: TGCAGCGTTTTTTTGTCGCGGGACTTTAACTATGGCTACACCTTC. It translates to CSVFLSRDFNYGYTF.